The clone carrying this T cell receptor beta chain was observed a handful of times. Its antigen is unidentified. The source of the sample is a study of T-cell memory formation after mild COVID-19. Each CDR3 protein gets one entry after TCRdb re-called the 5' RACE reads with MiXCR. The table lists some 260,000 distinct CDR3 sequences, about a sixth of them singletons, with approximately 3.5% in the top ten. Regarding the study as a whole: Several responding clones turned up in pre-infection memory, indicating that cross-reactive memory may have taken part.

The V segment lost 5 bases and the J segment 3 bases; nucleotides outside the gene matches: 12. Germline assignment: CDR1 SGHVS and CDR2 FQNEAQ. The CDR3 runs to 17 residues. The chain is built from TRBV7-8 and TRBJ2-1; 8 bases agree with TRBD1. This clonotype was obtained from a man aged 18 to 30 who had mild COVID-19 (a few samples of this study predate the infection). Cell type and time point are not known. Sequencing was performed on PBMCs or a T cell subset sorted from them (not recorded which). The CDR3 is CASSTTIRGRRYNEQFF. Written as DNA, the CDR3 is TGTGCCAGCAGCACCACAATCAGGGGGCGACGCTACAATGAGCAGTTCTTC.